This TCR beta chain came from a study of CD8 T cells in Susac syndrome. Reverse transcription of 0.5 to 1 ug RNA was performed with random hexamers. TCRdb recomputed calls from the immunoSEQ multiplex PCR reads with MiXCR, one row per CDR3 protein. The repertoire holds 73,000 or so distinct CDR3 sequences, just under 95% seen once, with 0.3% to 0.45% in the top ten. Trimming took 6 bases from V and 4 from J, leaving 9 bases between them. The CDR3 has 11 residues. CDR1 is SQVTM, CDR2 ANQGSEA, per germline. Sequencing was carried out using CD8+ T cells from PBMCs. V gene TRBV29-1 combines with J gene TRBJ1-2; D might be TRBD1 (5 bases). The TCR originated in a human donor with multiple sclerosis. The CDR3 nucleotides are TGCAGCGTCCGGGACGGCTATGGCTACACCTTC. It yields the protein CSVRDGYGYTF. Based on the CDR3 plus reference TRBV29-1 and TRBJ1-2, the full variable domain is SAVISQKPSRDICQRGTSLTIQCQVDSQVTMMFWYRQQPGQSLTLIATANQGSEATYESGFVIDKFPISRPNLTFSTLTVSNMSPEDSSIYLCSVRDGYGYTFGSGTRLTVV.